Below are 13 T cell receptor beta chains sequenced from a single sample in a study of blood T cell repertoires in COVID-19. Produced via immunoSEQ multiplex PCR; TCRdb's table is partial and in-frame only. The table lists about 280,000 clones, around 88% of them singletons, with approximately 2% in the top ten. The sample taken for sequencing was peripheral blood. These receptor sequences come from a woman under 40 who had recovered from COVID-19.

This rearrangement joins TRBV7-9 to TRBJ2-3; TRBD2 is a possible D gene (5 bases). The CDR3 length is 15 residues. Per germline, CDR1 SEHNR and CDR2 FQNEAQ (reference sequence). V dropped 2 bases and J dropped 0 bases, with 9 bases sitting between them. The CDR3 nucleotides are TGTGCCAGCAGCTTATTGGGCGGGAGCACAGATACGCAGTATTTT. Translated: CASSLLGGSTDTQYF.

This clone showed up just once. CDR3 loop: CASSPQGAGGNTIYF. The CDR3 nucleotides are TGCGCCAGCAGCCCGCAAGGGGCGGGAGGAAACACCATATATTTT. V gene TRBV5-1 combines with J gene TRBJ1-3; a possible D gene is TRBD1 (5 bases). The germline V and J ends were trimmed by 4 bases and 4 bases, with 15 bases remaining between them. This CDR3 is 15 amino acids long. CDR1 is SGHRS and CDR2 is YFSETQ in the germline V gene.

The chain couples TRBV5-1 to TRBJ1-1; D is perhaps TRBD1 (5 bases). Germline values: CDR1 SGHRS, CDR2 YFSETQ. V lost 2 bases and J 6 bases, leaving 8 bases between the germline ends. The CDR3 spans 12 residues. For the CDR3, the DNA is TGCGCCAGCAGCTTCGAAGGGGCTGAAGCTTTCTTT. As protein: CASSFEGAEAFF.

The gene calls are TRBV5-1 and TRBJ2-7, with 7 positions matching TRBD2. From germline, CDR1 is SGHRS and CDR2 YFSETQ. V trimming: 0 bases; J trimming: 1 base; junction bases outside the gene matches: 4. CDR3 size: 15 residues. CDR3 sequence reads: CASSLDGGSSYEQYF. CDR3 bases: TGCGCCAGCAGCTTGGATGGCGGGAGTTCCTACGAGCAGTACTTC.

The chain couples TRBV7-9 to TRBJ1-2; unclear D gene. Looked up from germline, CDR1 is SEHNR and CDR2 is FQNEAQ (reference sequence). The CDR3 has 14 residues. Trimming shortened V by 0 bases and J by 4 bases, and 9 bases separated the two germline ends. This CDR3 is CASSLAGPLYGYTF. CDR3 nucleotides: TGTGCCAGCAGCTTAGCCGGTCCGCTCTATGGCTACACCTTC.

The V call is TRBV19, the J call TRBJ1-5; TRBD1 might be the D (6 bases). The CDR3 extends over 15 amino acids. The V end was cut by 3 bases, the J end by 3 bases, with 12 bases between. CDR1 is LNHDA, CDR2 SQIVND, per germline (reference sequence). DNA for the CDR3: TGTGCCAGTAGTATGGGGGCGGGTTTCAATCAGCCCCAGCATTTT. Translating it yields CASSMGAGFNQPQHF.

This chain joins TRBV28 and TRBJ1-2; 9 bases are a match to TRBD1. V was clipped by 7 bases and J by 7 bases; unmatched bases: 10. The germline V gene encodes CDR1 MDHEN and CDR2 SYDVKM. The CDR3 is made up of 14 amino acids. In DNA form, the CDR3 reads TGTGCCAGCACCGACGGGACAGGGTCGATTGGCTACACCTTC. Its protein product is CASTDGTGSIGYTF.

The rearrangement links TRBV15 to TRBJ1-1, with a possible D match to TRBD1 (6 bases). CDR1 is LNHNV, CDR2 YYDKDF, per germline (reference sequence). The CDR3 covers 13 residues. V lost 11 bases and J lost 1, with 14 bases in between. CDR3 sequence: CAAKTGRNTEAFF. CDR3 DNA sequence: TGTGCCGCAAAGACAGGAAGGAACACTGAAGCTTTCTTT.

In DNA form, the CDR3 reads TGTGCCAGCACAGACCAGGGTAGCGGGGAGCTGTTTTTT. The encoded protein is CASTDQGSGELFF. V usage is TRBV19 and J usage is TRBJ2-2; tentative D call: TRBD1 (5 bases). The CDR3 has 13 amino acids. The germline V and J ends were trimmed by 9 bases and 7 bases, with 15 bases remaining between them. The V gene's germline CDR1 is LNHDA and CDR2 SQIVND (reference sequence).

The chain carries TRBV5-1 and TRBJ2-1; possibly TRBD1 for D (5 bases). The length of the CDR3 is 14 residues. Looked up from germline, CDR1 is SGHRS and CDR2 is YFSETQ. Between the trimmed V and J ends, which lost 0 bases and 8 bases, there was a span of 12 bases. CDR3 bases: TGCGCCAGCAGCTTGGAACAGGCCCGTTATGAGCAGTTCTTC. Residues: CASSLEQARYEQFF.

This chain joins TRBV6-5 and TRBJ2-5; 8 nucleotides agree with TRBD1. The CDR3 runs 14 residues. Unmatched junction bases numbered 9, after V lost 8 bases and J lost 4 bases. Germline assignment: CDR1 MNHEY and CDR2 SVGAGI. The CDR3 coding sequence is TGTGCCAGCTCTCCCACAGGGGGTCGAGAGACCCAGTACTTC. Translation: CASSPTGGRETQYF.

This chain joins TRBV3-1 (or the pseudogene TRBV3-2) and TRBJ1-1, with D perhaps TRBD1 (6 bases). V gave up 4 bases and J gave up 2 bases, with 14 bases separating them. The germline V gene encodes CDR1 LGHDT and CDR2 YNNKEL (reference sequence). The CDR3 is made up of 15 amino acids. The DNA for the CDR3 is TGTGCCAGCAGCCCTACGGTAGGGGGAAACACTGAAGCTTTCTTT. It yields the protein CASSPTVGGNTEAFF.

The CDR3 spells CASSDGGWGRNEQFF. CDR3 DNA: TGCGCCAGCAGTGACGGGGGGTGGGGGCGCAATGAGCAGTTCTTC. The gene calls are TRBV10-2 and TRBJ2-1; tentatively, D is TRBD2 (7 bases). CDR1 WSHSY and CDR2 SAAADI come from the germline V gene. Trimming stripped 3 bases from V and 6 bases from J, with 15 bases between. The CDR3 covers 15 residues.